This T cell receptor beta chain was documented in a study of tumor and adjacent non-tumor tissue in lung cancer. Worth noting for this clonotype: The antigen is undetermined. A much larger clone differs by one base, so this may be a read error.

TCRbeta libraries were built with three rounds of nested PCR, modified from ARM-PCR. TCRdb re-derived calls from the multiplex PCR reads in MiXCR, one entry per CDR3 protein. The table records some 100,000 distinct CDR3 sequences, 55% to 65% of them present only once. Notes on the study in general: Tumor repertoires had a smaller top 100 clone share than normal lung.

The template was RNA from unsorted bulk tissue. More than 3 cm separated this lung sample from the edge of the tumor. The CDR3 length is 13 residues. Germline CDR1 is SGHDT and CDR2 is YYEEEE. This TCR came from a man aged 30 to 39 with non-small cell lung cancer. The chain uses TRBV5-6 and TRBJ2-7; TRBD2 might be the D (5 bases). The sequenced sample was distant non-tumor lung tissue. The CDR3 DNA follows: TGTGCCAGCAACTTGGCGGGCAGTAGGGAGCAGTACTTC. Its protein product is CASNLAGSREQYF. Variable domain in full (rest from reference TRBV5-6 and TRBJ2-7): DAGVTQSPTHLIKTRGQQVTLRCSPKSGHDTVSWYQQALGQGPQFIFQYYEEEERQRGNFPDRFSGHQFPNYSSELNVNALLLGDSALYLCASNLAGSREQYFGPGTRLTVT.